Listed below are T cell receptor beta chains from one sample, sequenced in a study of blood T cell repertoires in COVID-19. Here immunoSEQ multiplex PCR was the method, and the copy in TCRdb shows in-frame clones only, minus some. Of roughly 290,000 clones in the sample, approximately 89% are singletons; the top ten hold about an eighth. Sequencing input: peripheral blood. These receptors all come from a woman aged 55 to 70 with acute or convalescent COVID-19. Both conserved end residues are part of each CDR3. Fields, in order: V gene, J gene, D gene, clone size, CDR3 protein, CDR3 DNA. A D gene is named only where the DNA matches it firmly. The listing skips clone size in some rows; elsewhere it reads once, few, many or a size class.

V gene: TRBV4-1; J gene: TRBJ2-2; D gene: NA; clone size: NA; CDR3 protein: CASSQVDETANFLLGELFF; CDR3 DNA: TGCGCCAGCAGCCAAGTCGATGAGACAGCAAACTTTCTTTTAGGGGAGCTGTTTTTT
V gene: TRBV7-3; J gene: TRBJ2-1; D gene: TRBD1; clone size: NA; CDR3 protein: CASSMRQGESNEQFF; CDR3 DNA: TGTGCCAGCAGCATGCGACAGGGAGAGTCCAATGAGCAGTTCTTC
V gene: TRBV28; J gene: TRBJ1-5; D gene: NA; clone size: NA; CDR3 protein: CASSLAGGGNQPQHF; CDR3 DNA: TGTGCCAGCAGTTTAGCGGGGGGGGGTAATCAGCCCCAGCATTTT
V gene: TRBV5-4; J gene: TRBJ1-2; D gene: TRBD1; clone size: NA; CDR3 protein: CASSWTGLSNGYTF; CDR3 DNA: TGTGCCAGCAGCTGGACAGGGTTGTCTAATGGCTACACCTTC
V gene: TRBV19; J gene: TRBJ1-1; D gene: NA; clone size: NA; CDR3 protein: CASSTGAGASTEAFF; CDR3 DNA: TGTGCCAGTAGTACCGGGGCAGGGGCAAGCACTGAAGCTTTCTTT
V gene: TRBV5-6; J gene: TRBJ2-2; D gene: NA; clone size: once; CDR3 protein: CASSLEVTGESTGELFF; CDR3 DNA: TGTGCCAGCAGCCTTGAGGTAACGGGAGAGTCCACCGGGGAGCTGTTTTTT
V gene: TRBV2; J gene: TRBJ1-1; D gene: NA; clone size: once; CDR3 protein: CASSVEGLNTEAFF; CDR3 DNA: TGTGCCAGCAGTGTTGAAGGACTAAACACTGAAGCTTTCTTT
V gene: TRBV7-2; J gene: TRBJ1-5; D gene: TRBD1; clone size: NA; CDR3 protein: CASSLEGGVGQPQHF; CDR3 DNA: TGTGCCAGCAGCTTAGAAGGGGGCGTGGGTCAGCCCCAGCATTTT
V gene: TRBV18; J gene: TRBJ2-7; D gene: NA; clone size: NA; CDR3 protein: CASSPKLSPQDEVLEQYF; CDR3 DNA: TGTGCCAGCTCACCCAAGTTAAGCCCGCAAGATGAGGTACTCGAGCAGTACTTC
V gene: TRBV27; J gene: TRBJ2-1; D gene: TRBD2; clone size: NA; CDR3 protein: CASNGLADNEQFF; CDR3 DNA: TGTGCCAGCAATGGACTAGCGGACAATGAGCAGTTCTTC
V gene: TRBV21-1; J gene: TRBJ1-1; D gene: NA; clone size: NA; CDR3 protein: CASSKGPRNPMNTEAFF; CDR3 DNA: TGTGCCAGCAGCAAAGGTCCCCGAAACCCTATGAACACTGAAGCTTTCTTT
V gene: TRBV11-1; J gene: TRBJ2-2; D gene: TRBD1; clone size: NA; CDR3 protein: CASSPGQGNGELFF; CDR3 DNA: TGTGCCAGCAGCCCGGGACAGGGTAACGGGGAGCTGTTTTTT
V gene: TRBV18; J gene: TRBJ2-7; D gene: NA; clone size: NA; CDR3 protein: CASSSEGSRYEQYF; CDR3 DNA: TGTGCCAGCTCATCTGAGGGTTCTAGGTACGAGCAGTACTTC